This TCR beta chain stems from a study of sequential checkpoint blockade in melanoma. Overall study: First-line arms were nivolumab then ipilimumab, or the reverse, randomized 1:1.

Libraries were prepared by immunoSEQ multiplex PCR; TCRdb keeps only in-frame clonotypes and omits some of them. The sample has approximately 19,000 clones, roughly 73% seen once. Regarding treatment: randomized to nivolumab then ipilimumab (arm A) or the reverse (arm B). Sample: tumor tissue (inferred from file names), taken from a patient given nivolumab and ipilimumab in sequence. The source of this sequence is a human donor with melanoma.

The CDR3 is CASSLRRSGANVLTF. For the CDR3, the DNA is TGTGCCAGCAGCTTGCGGCGCTCTGGGGCCAACGTCCTGACTTTC. The V call is TRBV11-3, the J call TRBJ2-6; no clear D gene. Germline V CDR1 and CDR2: SGHNT, YENEEA. This CDR3 region has 15 residues. V dropped 3 bases and J dropped 0 bases, with 6 bases sitting between them.